Detailed here is one T cell receptor (beta chain). Losses at the gene ends were 7 bases for V and 4 bases for J; bases not matched to a gene: 11. This CDR3 has 15 residues. The germline V gene has CDR1 MNHEY and CDR2 SVGAGI. This specimen comes from a study of blood T cell repertoires in COVID-19. The wider study: PBMCs, B-cell-depleted T cells, or T cells were the source of the cDNA or gDNA that made up the material.

As processed by the authors: Amplification of reference gene primers was used by the study to estimate nucleated cell counts. TCRdb keeps only in-frame clones here, not all; method: immunoSEQ multiplex PCR. V, J and clone size are taken as reported in that table, and D and trimming were inferred from the DNA itself. The sample shows about 130,000 clones, approximately 85% of them seen only once. The clonotype comes from a human donor in a cohort sampled during active COVID-19. Sequenced: peripheral blood. The chain uses TRBV6-5 and TRBJ2-5; 8 bases agree with TRBD1. CDR3 sequence (DNA): TGTGCCAGCACCCCCCCAGGCAGGGGGCTAGAGACCCAGTACTTC. It translates to CASTPPGRGLETQYF.